The sample holds a few counts of the clone carrying this T cell receptor beta chain. As yet, its antigen is unknown. The data derive from a study of T-cell reconstitution after alpha-beta-depleted transplantation in children. CDR1 LGHNA and CDR2 YNFKEQ come from the germline V gene. The CDR3 loop spans 17 amino acids. The V end lost 1 base, the J end lost 2 bases, and 18 bases lay between the germline ends. Unique molecular identifiers tagged the TCRbeta library. TCRdb re-derived calls from the PCR reads in MiXCR, one entry per CDR3 protein. The sample lists about 610,000 distinct CDR3 sequences; over 25% were seen once. Study findings and constraints: Recipient T cells and thymic progenitors that survived were the source of the high TCRbeta diversity seen at day 60 in some patients.

Sequencing was performed on PBMCs, taken before TCRalphabeta/CD19-depleted stem cell transplant. The receptor's source is a boy in the first two years of life with Wiskott-Aldrich syndrome, due to receive a stem cell transplant. The gene calls are TRBV4-2 and TRBJ2-7; weak D call: TRBD2 (5 bases). CDR3 coding DNA: TGTGCCAGCAGCCAAGGGGTCGGTGGGAGCGCGCCCTACGAGCAGTACTTC. It is translated as CASSQGVGGSAPYEQYF.